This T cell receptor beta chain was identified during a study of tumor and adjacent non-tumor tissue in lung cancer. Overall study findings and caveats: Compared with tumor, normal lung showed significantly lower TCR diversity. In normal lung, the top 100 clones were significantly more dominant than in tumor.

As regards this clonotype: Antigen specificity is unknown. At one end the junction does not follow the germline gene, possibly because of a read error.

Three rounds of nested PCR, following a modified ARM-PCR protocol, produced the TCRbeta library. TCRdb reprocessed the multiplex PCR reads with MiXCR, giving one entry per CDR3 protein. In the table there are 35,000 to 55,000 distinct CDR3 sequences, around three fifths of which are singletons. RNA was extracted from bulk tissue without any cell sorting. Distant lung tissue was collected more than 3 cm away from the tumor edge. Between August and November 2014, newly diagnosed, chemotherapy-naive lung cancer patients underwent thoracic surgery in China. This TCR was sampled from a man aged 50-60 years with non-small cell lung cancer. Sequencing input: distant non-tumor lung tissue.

CDR3 bases: TGTGCCATCTGTGAGCCCCCGGGGGACGAGCAGCATTTC. Encoded protein: CAICEPPGDEQHF. V usage is TRBV10-3 and J usage is TRBJ2-7, with a tentative D call TRBD2 (6 bases). Germline lookup yields CDR1 ENHRY and CDR2 SYGVKD. The CDR3 spans 13 residues.